The sequence of this T cell receptor (beta chain) was determined in a study of CD8+ T cells in alopecia areata. Documented treatment: oral pan-JAK inhibitor, 5-10 mg twice daily. PBMCs were stained for CD3, CD4 and CD8, and CD4+ and CD8+ T cells were sorted. Per the germline V gene, CDR1 is MNHEY and CDR2 is SMNVEV (reference sequence). V was pared by 5 bases and J by 2 bases, with 13 bases between. This CDR3 contains 16 residues. Comments on this clone: Antigen unknown.

RNA was isolated and reverse transcribed to cDNA, the sequencing template. Repertoires were generated with immunoSEQ multiplex PCR, while TCRdb's copy carries only in-frame clones and drops some. The sample carries approximately 180,000 clones, just under 65% recorded once. Study results and caveats: Shared TCR sequences were less clear between patients than in mice, possibly partly from HLA diversity.

Source: CD4+ T cells sorted from blood, taken between weeks 47 and 50, from a patient treated with tofacitinib. This TCR came from a human donor with alopecia areata. This chain connects TRBV27 to TRBJ2-6; no definite D call. The CDR3 protein is CASSDIAWPGANVLTF. The DNA for the CDR3 is TGTGCCAGCAGTGATATCGCCTGGCCTGGGGCCAACGTCCTGACTTTC.